The next 18 T cell receptor beta chains were all read from a single sample in a study of cytomegalovirus exposure and HLA in healthy donors. 13 Jbeta primers and 60 Vbeta primers were used for the PCR. Some clones are missing from TCRdb's copy, which holds only in-frame ones; the method was immunoSEQ multiplex PCR. The sample shows about 59,000 clones, more than 70% of them seen only once. Input material: PBMCs. These receptors came from a man in his thirties or forties in good health and CMV-seropositive.

The chain combines TRBV7-3 with TRBJ2-1, with 10 bases matching TRBD2. Looked up from germline, CDR1 is SGHTA and CDR2 is FQGTGA. The V segment lost 4 bases and the J segment 9 bases; nucleotides outside the gene matches: 15. The CDR3 length is 17 residues. CDR3 loop: CASSSLPPSGGGGEQFF. In DNA, the CDR3 is TGTGCCAGCAGCTCCTTGCCCCCTAGCGGGGGAGGGGGTGAGCAGTTCTTC.

The chain employs TRBV28 and TRBJ2-7; TRBD1 aligns across 9 bases. J was trimmed by 6 bases and V by 6 bases; bases with no gene match: 9. Germline CDR1 is MDHEN and CDR2 is SYDVKM. CDR3 size: 14 residues. The CDR3 is CASSTGTGSREQYF. For the CDR3, the DNA is TGTGCCAGCAGCACCGGGACAGGGTCGCGCGAGCAGTACTTC.

The gene calls are TRBV6-6 and TRBJ2-5, with 10 bases matching TRBD2. The V gene end was trimmed by 5 bases and the J gene end by 5 bases; junction bases not matched to a gene: 8. This CDR3 has 15 residues. Germline CDR1 is MNHNY and CDR2 is SVGAGI (reference sequence). The CDR3 is CASSQLAGEAETQYF. The CDR3 coding sequence is TGTGCCAGCAGTCAGCTAGCGGGGGAAGCGGAGACCCAGTACTTC.

The chain couples TRBV7-3 to TRBJ1-1; no firm D call. V gave up 0 bases and J gave up 11 bases, with 19 bases separating them. The CDR3 has 15 amino acids. Germline CDR1 reads SGHTA; CDR2 reads FQGTGA. The CDR3 DNA follows: TGTGCCAGCAGCTTAACAGGAGGGAGGGTCTCGGAGGCTTTCTTT. This sequence encodes CASSLTGGRVSEAFF.

With respect to this clone: The junction and the germline gene differ at one end; a read error may be behind it. The chain links TRBV7-7 to TRBJ2-2; TRBD1 might be the D (5 bases). CDR1 and CDR2 from the germline V gene are SSHAT and FNYEAQ (reference sequence). The CDR3 contains 14 residues. Written as DNA, the CDR3 is TGTGCTAGCAGCTTACAGCAGGGCGCCGGGGAGCTGTTTTTT. Translation: CASSLQQGAGELFF.

This clone was seen a single time. This chain joins TRBV28 and TRBJ2-5; D not certain. Per the germline V gene, CDR1 is MDHEN and CDR2 is SYDVKM. The CDR3 loop spans 15 amino acids. With 2 bases removed from V and 1 base from J, the gap between germline ends came to 11 bases. The CDR3 sequence: CASSLPRSAQETQYF. CDR3 DNA sequence: TGTGCCAGCAGTTTACCCAGGTCTGCCCAAGAGACCCAGTACTTC. Full variable domain (outside the CDR3, taken from reference TRBV28 and TRBJ2-5): DVKVTQSSRYLVKRTGEKVFLECVQDMDHENMFWYRQDPGLGLRLIYFSYDVKMKEKGDIPEGYSVSREKKERFSLILESASTNQTSMYLCASSLPRSAQETQYFGPGTRLLVL.

The chain links TRBV5-1 to TRBJ2-3, with 7 bases lining up with TRBD1. Germline CDR1 SGHRS, CDR2 YFSETQ. The ends lost 4 bases at V and 3 bases at J; junction bases unmatched: 5. The CDR3 is 14 amino acids. This CDR3 is CASSTGTVTDTQYF. The DNA for the CDR3 is TGCGCCAGCAGCACCGGGACAGTGACAGATACGCAGTATTTT.

DNA for the CDR3: TGTGCCAGCAGTTTATATAGGGGAACTGAAGCTTTCTTT. As protein: CASSLYRGTEAFF. The chain is built from TRBV28 and TRBJ1-1; weak D call: TRBD1 (5 bases). The length of the CDR3 is 13 residues. Trimming took 1 base from V and 5 from J, leaving 8 bases between them. Germline V CDR1 and CDR2: MDHEN, SYDVKM.

This clone was counted a few times. This chain uses TRBV29-1 with TRBJ1-2, with 8 bases that match TRBD1. This CDR3 spans 14 amino acids. The germline V gene encodes CDR1 SQVTM and CDR2 ANQGSEA. With 0 bases clipped from V and 8 bases from J, the junction kept 8 bases outside the gene matches. CDR3 residues: CSVEEGSRGHGYTF. For the CDR3, the DNA is TGCAGCGTTGAAGAGGGTTCCAGGGGGCACGGCTACACCTTC.

The V call is TRBV5-1, the J call TRBJ1-5; D unclear. Germline values: CDR1 SGHRS, CDR2 YFSETQ. V was trimmed by 2 bases and J by 5 bases, leaving 8 bases between them. The CDR3 runs to 13 residues. CDR3 in DNA: TGCGCCAGCAGCTTTGGTGGAGATCAGCCCCAGCATTTT. The encoded protein is CASSFGGDQPQHF.

The rearrangement uses TRBV19 and TRBJ1-1, with unresolved D. V was clipped by 3 bases and J by 8 bases, with 10 bases between them. CDR1 is LNHDA, CDR2 SQIVND, per germline (reference sequence). This CDR3 is built from 12 residues. The CDR3 DNA is TGTGCCAGTAGTATTCCGGGGATGGAAGCTTTCTTT. Translation gives CASSIPGMEAFF.

This chain joins TRBV6-1 and TRBJ1-2; 9 bases are a match to TRBD1. The CDR3 has 15 amino acids. Unmatched junction bases numbered 8, after V lost 5 bases and J lost 4 bases. The germline V gene encodes CDR1 MNHNS and CDR2 SASEGT. CDR3 residues: CASSNTGGQFYGYTF. The CDR3 nucleotides are TGTGCCAGCAGTAATACAGGGGGCCAGTTCTATGGCTACACCTTC.

The chain uses TRBV6-6 and TRBJ1-5; 7 nucleotides line up with TRBD1. The length of the CDR3 is 15 residues. The trim removed 5 bases at V and 2 bases at J, leaving 6 bases unmatched. Germline V gene data show CDR1 as MNHNY and CDR2 as SVGAGI (reference sequence). The CDR3 is CASSIDRVGNQPQHF. The CDR3 region has the DNA TGTGCCAGCAGTATTGACAGGGTTGGCAATCAGCCCCAGCATTTT.

The chain carries TRBV11-2 and TRBJ1-2, with 9 bases lining up with TRBD1. With 5 bases clipped from V and 2 bases from J, the junction kept 6 bases outside the gene matches. CDR3 length: 15 residues. Per germline, CDR1 SGHAT and CDR2 FQNNGV. The CDR3 region has the DNA TGTGCCAGCAGCCAGGGGGGACAGGGCAACTATGGCTACACCTTC. It translates to CASSQGGQGNYGYTF.

The chain has TRBV2 and TRBJ2-5, with a tentative D call TRBD2 (6 bases). From germline, CDR1 is SNHLY and CDR2 FYNNEI. This CDR3 has 14 amino acids. V shed 8 bases and J shed 5 bases, with 18 bases lying between them. Here the CDR3 reads CASRAGGNYETQYF. Written as DNA, the CDR3 is TGTGCCAGCCGGGCTGGAGGGAATTATGAGACCCAGTACTTC. The complete variable domain, with remaining parts taken from reference TRBV2 and TRBJ2-5, reads EPEVTQTPSHQVTQMGQEVILRCVPISNHLYFYWYRQILGQKVEFLVSFYNNEISEKSEIFDDQFSVERPDGSNFTLKIRSTKLEDSAMYFCASRAGGNYETQYFGPGTRLLVL.

The chain is built from TRBV5-4 and TRBJ1-2; D is possibly TRBD1 (6 bases). The CDR3 is 14 residues long. Trimming stripped 1 base from V and 1 base from J, with 8 bases between. Germline loops: CDR1 SGHNT, CDR2 YYREEE (reference sequence). The CDR3 DNA follows: TGTGCCAGCAGCTTGAGGGGGATTAACTATGGCTACACCTTC. Amino acid sequence: CASSLRGINYGYTF.

This clone was picked up a small number of times. The rearrangement uses TRBV6-5 and TRBJ1-2; D is uncertain. CDR1 is MNHEY, CDR2 SVGAGI, per germline. Trimming cost V 7 bases and J 0 bases, with 9 bases left between them. The CDR3 extends over 13 amino acids. This chain's CDR3 is CASNGNPNYGYTF. As DNA, the CDR3 is TGTGCCAGCAACGGGAATCCTAACTATGGCTACACCTTC.

The chain combines TRBV2 with TRBJ2-5; no firm D call. Near its end, the DNA agrees better with TRBJ2-7, so the J call may be wrong. This CDR3 contains 12 residues. CDR1 is SNHLY, CDR2 FYNNEI, per germline. CDR3 region: CASRRGRGEQYF. The CDR3 nucleotides read TGTGCCAGCAGGCGAGGAAGAGGCGAGCAGTACTTC.